Below are 16 T cell receptor beta chains sequenced from a single sample in a study of blood T cell repertoires in COVID-19. TCRdb's table, derived via immunoSEQ multiplex PCR, lists solely in-frame clones and lacks some. The sample has about 320,000 clones, 90% seen once. The sample taken for sequencing was PBMCs or T cells enriched from blood (not recorded which). The receptors come from a man in his sixties who had recovered from COVID-19.

Turning to this clone: Other DNA sequences in the same sample also yield this CDR3. J is TRBJ2-2 and V is TRBV7-9; TRBD1 matches 7 bases. V was clipped by 6 bases and J by 0 bases; unmatched bases: 4. This CDR3 region has 15 residues. Germline CDR1 SEHNR, CDR2 FQNEAQ (reference sequence). CDR3 region: CASRPGTANTGELFF. The CDR3 nucleotides are TGTGCCAGCAGACCCGGGACAGCGAACACCGGGGAGCTGTTTTTT.

The chain has TRBV6-1 and TRBJ1-4, with D possibly matching TRBD1 (6 bases). V lost 1 base, J lost 6 bases, and 15 bases lay in between. CDR1 is MNHNS, CDR2 SASEGT, per germline. The CDR3 extends over 16 amino acids. The CDR3 bases are TGTGCCAGCAGTGAAGGTATGACAGGTCCTGATGAAAAACTGTTTTTT. It encodes CASSEGMTGPDEKLFF.

This chain connects TRBV2 to TRBJ2-3; perhaps TRBD1 as D (6 bases). Looked up from germline, CDR1 is SNHLY and CDR2 is FYNNEI. The CDR3 runs 15 residues. Trimming pared 4 bases from V and 10 bases from J, leaving 21 bases between. This chain's CDR3 is CASSARQGTGEAQYF. The CDR3 DNA follows: TGTGCCAGCAGTGCCCGGCAGGGGACGGGTGAGGCGCAGTATTTT. Full variable domain (remainder filled in from reference TRBV2 and TRBJ2-3): EPEVTQTPSHQVTQMGQEVILRCVPISNHLYFYWYRQILGQKVEFLVSFYNNEISEKSEIFDDQFSVERPDGSNFTLKIRSTKLEDSAMYFCASSARQGTGEAQYFGPGTRLTVL.

The rearrangement links TRBV11-3 to TRBJ2-1; D ambiguous. This CDR3 is 17 amino acids long. Trimming left V 0 bases short and J 0 bases short, with 12 bases between. Germline loops: CDR1 SGHNT, CDR2 YENEEA. DNA of the CDR3: TGTGCCAGCAGCTTAGACATACAGAAGACCTCCTACAATGAGCAGTTCTTC. Protein product: CASSLDIQKTSYNEQFF. Variable domain in full (rest from reference TRBV11-3 and TRBJ2-1): EAGVVQSPRYKIIEKKQPVAFWCNPISGHNTLYWYLQNLGQGPELLIRYENEEAVDDSQLPKDRFSAERLKGVDSTLKIQPAELGDSAVYLCASSLDIQKTSYNEQFFGPGTRLTVL.

V and J are TRBV5-8 and TRBJ2-5, with D possibly TRBD1 on 5 matching bases. V was cut by 0 bases and J by 5 bases, with 8 bases left in between. Germline lookup yields CDR1 SGHTS and CDR2 YDEGEE. The CDR3 consists of 13 residues. The CDR3 nucleotides read TGTGCCAGCAGCTTGGGGGGCACCGAGACCCAGTACTTC. Translation: CASSLGGTETQYF.

The chain is built from TRBV21-1 and TRBJ2-7; no DNA check was done on the table's D call, TRBD2. TRBV21-1 counts as a pseudogene. The CDR3 consists of 15 residues. The CDR3 bases are TGTGCCAGCAGCAGACTAGCGAGGCTTTACTACGAGCAGTACTTC. The encoded protein is CASSRLARLYYEQYF.

This clone has just one count. The chain employs TRBV24-1 and TRBJ2-5, with 9 bases that match TRBD2. The CDR3 sequence is 12 residues long. The germline CDR1 and CDR2 sequences are KGHDR and SFDVKD. The V gene end was trimmed by 11 bases and the J gene end by 5 bases; junction bases not matched to a gene: 5. CDR3 residues: CASSGSGETQYF. Here the CDR3 DNA reads TGTGCCAGTAGCGGGAGTGGTGAGACCCAGTACTTC.

This clone occurred once. For the CDR3, the DNA is TGTGCCAGTAGTATTCCCCGGACAGGTACTGGAAACACCATATATTTT. Residues: CASSIPRTGTGNTIYF. The chain combines TRBV19 with TRBJ1-3; 7 bases are a match to TRBD1. This CDR3 region has 16 residues. V was clipped by 3 bases and J by 2 bases; unmatched bases: 7. The V gene's germline CDR1 is LNHDA and CDR2 SQIVND (reference sequence). Full variable domain (outside the CDR3, taken from reference TRBV19 and TRBJ1-3): DGGITQSPKYLFRKEGQNVTLSCEQNLNHDAMYWYRQDPGQGLRLIYYSQIVNDFQKGDIAEGYSVSREKKESFPLTVTSAQKNPTAFYLCASSIPRTGTGNTIYFGEGSWLTVV.

The J gene is TRBJ2-5, the V gene TRBV19; maybe TRBD1 (5 bases). CDR1 and CDR2 from the germline V gene are LNHDA and SQIVND (reference sequence). This CDR3 has 13 residues. V dropped 10 bases and J dropped 1 base, with 13 bases sitting between them. Here the CDR3 reads CATQSRVQETQYF. The CDR3 bases are TGTGCCACCCAGAGCAGGGTCCAAGAGACCCAGTACTTC.

CDR3 loop: CASTPTGGNTEAFF. The CDR3 DNA reads as TGTGCCAGCACCCCGACAGGGGGTAACACTGAAGCTTTCTTT. The V call is TRBV6-5, the J call TRBJ1-1; 9 nucleotides agree with TRBD1. The CDR3 loop spans 14 amino acids. The germline CDR1 and CDR2 sequences are MNHEY and SVGAGI. J lost 2 bases, V lost 7 bases, and 5 bases had no gene match.

This chain joins TRBV10-3 and TRBJ2-7, with no clear D. Germline values: CDR1 ENHRY, CDR2 SYGVKD. This CDR3 region has 14 residues. Trimming stripped 0 bases from V and 5 bases from J, with 11 bases between. The chain's CDR3 is CAISESGNAHEQYF. The DNA for the CDR3 is TGTGCCATCAGTGAGTCGGGCAATGCCCACGAGCAGTACTTC.

The chain employs TRBV19 and TRBJ1-1, with 9 bases that match TRBD1. The V gene end was trimmed by 7 bases and the J gene end by 4 bases; junction bases not matched to a gene: 7. The CDR3 consists of 14 residues. Germline lookup yields CDR1 LNHDA and CDR2 SQIVND (reference sequence). The CDR3 nucleotides are TGTGCCAGTAATACAGGGGGCGACCTCACTGAAGCTTTCTTT. The encoded protein is CASNTGGDLTEAFF.

V gene TRBV7-8 combines with J gene TRBJ1-6; D might be TRBD1 (5 bases). Germline lookup yields CDR1 SGHVS and CDR2 FQNEAQ. The CDR3 contains 16 residues. Trimming pared 5 bases from V and 7 bases from J, leaving 18 bases between. The CDR3 bases are TGTGCCAGCAGCCCCTCAAGGGGCCTGGCGAATTCACCCCTCCACTTT. Translation gives CASSPSRGLANSPLHF.

The chain combines TRBV11-2 with TRBJ2-1; TRBD1 matches at 8 bases. J was trimmed by 7 bases and V by 2 bases; bases with no gene match: 7. Germline V gives CDR1 SGHAT, CDR2 FQNNGV. The CDR3 runs to 15 residues. The CDR3 DNA sequence: TGTGCCAGCAGCTTAAGGACAGGGCAATGGAATGAGCAGTTCTTC. Encoded protein: CASSLRTGQWNEQFF.

This chain joins TRBV5-4 and TRBJ2-2; 7 bases fit TRBD1. Germline trimming cut 0 bases from V and 6 bases from J; bases unmatched to any gene: 2. Germline CDR1 SGHNT, CDR2 YYREEE (reference sequence). The CDR3 consists of 14 residues. This chain's CDR3 is CASSLDRGPGELFF. The DNA for the CDR3 is TGTGCCAGCAGCTTGGACAGGGGTCCCGGGGAGCTGTTTTTT.

In DNA, the CDR3 is TGCGCCAGCAGCTCAGGACTAACCTACGAGCAGTACTTC. Its translation is CASSSGLTYEQYF. The chain joins TRBV5-1 to TRBJ2-7, with D possibly TRBD2 on 6 matching bases. This CDR3 has 13 amino acids. The V gene's germline CDR1 is SGHRS and CDR2 YFSETQ. Deletions cut 3 bases from V and 2 bases from J, with 9 bases between.